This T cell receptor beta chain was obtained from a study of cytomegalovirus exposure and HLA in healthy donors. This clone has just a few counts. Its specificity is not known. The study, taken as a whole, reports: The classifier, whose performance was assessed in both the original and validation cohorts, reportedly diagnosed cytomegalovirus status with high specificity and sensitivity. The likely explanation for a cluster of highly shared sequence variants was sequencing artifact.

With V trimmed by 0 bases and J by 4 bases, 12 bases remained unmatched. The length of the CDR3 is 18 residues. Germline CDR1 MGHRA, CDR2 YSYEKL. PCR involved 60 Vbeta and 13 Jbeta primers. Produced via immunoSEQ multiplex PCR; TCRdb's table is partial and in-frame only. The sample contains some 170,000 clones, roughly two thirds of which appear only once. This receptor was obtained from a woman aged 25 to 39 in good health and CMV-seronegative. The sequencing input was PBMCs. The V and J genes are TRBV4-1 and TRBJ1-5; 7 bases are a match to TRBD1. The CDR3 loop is CASSQEGILAGGNQPQHF. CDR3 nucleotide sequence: TGCGCCAGCAGCCAAGAAGGGATCCTGGCAGGGGGTAATCAGCCCCAGCATTTT.